This T cell receptor beta chain is drawn from a study of blood T cell repertoires in COVID-19. The CDR3 consists of 14 residues. Germline V gives CDR1 SGHTA, CDR2 FQGNSA. Trimming removed 6 bases at V and 8 bases at J, with 16 bases between. TCRdb keeps only in-frame clones here, not all; method: immunoSEQ multiplex PCR. The sample yields under 95,000 clones, around 87% seen once. The chain recombines TRBV7-2 with TRBJ1-4; the D is unclear. The sample was peripheral blood. The clonotype originates from a woman aged 80 or over with acute or convalescent COVID-19. The CDR3 coding sequence is TGTGCCAGCAGTGATGAGCGGAGTGGGGAAAAACTGTTTTTT. Residues: CASSDERSGEKLFF.